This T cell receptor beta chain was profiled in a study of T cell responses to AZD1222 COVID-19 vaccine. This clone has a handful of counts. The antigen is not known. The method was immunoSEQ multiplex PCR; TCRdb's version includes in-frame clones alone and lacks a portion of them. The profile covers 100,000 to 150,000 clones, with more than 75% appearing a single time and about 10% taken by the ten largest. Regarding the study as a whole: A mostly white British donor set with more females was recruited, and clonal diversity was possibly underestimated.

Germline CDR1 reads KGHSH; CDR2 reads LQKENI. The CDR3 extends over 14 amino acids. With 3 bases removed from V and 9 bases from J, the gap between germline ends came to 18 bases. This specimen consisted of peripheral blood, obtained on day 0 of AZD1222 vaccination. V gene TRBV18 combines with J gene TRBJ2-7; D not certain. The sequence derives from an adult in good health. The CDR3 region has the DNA TGTGCCAGCTCACCTCCCCGACCAGCCTTAGGGCAGTACTTC. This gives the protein CASSPPRPALGQYF.